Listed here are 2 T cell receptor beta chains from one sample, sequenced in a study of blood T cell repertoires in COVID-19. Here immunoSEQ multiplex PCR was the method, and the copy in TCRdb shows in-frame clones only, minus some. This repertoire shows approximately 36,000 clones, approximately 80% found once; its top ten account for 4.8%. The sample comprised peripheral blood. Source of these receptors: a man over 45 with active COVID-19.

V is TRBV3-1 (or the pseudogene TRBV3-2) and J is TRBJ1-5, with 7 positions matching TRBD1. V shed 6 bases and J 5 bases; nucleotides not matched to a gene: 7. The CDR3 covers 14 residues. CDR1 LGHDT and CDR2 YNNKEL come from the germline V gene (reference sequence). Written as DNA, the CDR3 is TGTGCCAGCAGTTATGGACAGGTAGATCAGCCCCAGCATTTT. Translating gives CASSYGQVDQPQHF.

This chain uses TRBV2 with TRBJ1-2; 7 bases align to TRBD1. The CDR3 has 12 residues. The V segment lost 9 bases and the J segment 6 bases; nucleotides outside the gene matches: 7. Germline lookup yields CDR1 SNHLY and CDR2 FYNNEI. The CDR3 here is CASSPRGDGYTF. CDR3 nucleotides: TGTGCCAGTTCTCCCAGGGGGGATGGCTACACCTTC.